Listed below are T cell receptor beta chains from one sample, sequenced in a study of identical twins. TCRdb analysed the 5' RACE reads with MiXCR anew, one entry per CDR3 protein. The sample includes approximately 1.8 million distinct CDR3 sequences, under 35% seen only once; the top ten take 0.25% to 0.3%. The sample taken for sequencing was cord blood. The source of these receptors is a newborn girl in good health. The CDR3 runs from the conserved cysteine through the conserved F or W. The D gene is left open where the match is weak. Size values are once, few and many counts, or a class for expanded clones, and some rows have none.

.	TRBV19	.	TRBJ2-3	TGTGCCAGTAAGGAGGTAGCGGCCACAGATACGCAGTATTTT	CASKEVAATDTQYF
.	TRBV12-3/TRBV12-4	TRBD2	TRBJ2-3	TGTGCCAGCAGGACCGCCGGGAGGGGAGCAGATACGCAGTATTTT	CASRTAGRGADTQYF
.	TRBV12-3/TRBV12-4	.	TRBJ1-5	TGTGCCAGCAGTTTTTCCGGCGGACATCAGCCCCAGCATTTT	CASSFSGGHQPQHF
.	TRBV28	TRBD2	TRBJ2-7	TGTGCCAGCACCCCCGGGACTAGCGGATACGAGCAGTACTTC	CASTPGTSGYEQYF
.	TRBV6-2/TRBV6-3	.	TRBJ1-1	TGTGCCAGTTGCCGGGGGCGGGGTACTGAAGCTTTCTTT	CASCRGRGTEAFF
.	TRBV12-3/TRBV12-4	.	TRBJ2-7	TGTGCCAGCAGTTTAGGGCCCCATGTCTACGAGCAGTACTTC	CASSLGPHVYEQYF
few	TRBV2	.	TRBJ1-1	TGTGCCAGCAGTGCCAGGTTATTCACTGAAGCTTTCTTT	CASSARLFTEAFF
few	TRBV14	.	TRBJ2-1	TGTGCCAGCAGCCATACCATGGTACACCGCTCCTACAATGAGCAGTTCTTC	CASSHTMVHRSYNEQFF
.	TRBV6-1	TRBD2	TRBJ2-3	TGTGCCAGCAGACGACGACTAGCGGGGGGTCCTAGCACAGATACGCAGTATTTT	CASRRRLAGGPSTDTQYF
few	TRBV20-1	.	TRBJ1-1	TGCAGTGCTAGCCTGGGGGTCACTGAAGCTTTCTTT	CSASLGVTEAFF
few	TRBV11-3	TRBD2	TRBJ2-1	TGTGCCAGCAGCTTAGGCAGGACTAGCGGGAGGGCCATAGATGAGCAGTTCTTC	CASSLGRTSGRAIDEQFF
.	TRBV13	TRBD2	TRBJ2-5	TGTGCCAGCAGCCGTCGAGCGGGGGGCCTCCAAGAGACCCAGTACTTC	CASSRRAGGLQETQYF
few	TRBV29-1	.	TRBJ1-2	TGCAGCGTTATATCCCCCACATTGATCCTCTATGGCTACACCTTC	CSVISPTLILYGYTF
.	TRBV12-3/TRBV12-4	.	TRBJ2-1	TGTGCCAGTGGGGGGGGCACCTCCTACAATGAGCAGTTCTTC	CASGGGTSYNEQFF
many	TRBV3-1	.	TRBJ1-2	TGTGCCAGCAAGGGACGGACTAACTATGGCTACACCTTC	CASKGRTNYGYTF
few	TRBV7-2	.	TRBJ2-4	TGTGCCAGCAGCTTAGGACAGGGCGGGGAAAACATTCAGTACTTC	CASSLGQGGENIQYF
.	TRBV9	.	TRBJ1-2	TGTGCCAGCAGCGTAGATGTATCCGGGAACTATGGCTACACCTTC	CASSVDVSGNYGYTF
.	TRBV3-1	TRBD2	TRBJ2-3	TGTGCCAGCAGCCCCAAGTACCGTAGCGGGGAGGTAGATGATACGCAGTATTTT	CASSPKYRSGEVDDTQYF
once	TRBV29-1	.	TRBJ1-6	TGCAGCGCCACGACTGAAAGCCCCTATAATTCACCCCTCCACTTT	CSATTESPYNSPLHF
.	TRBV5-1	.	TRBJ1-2	TGCGCCAGCAGCTTGGAGGGGACGGCCCGAATAGGTGGCTACACCTTC	CASSLEGTARIGGYTF
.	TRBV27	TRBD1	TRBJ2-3	TGTGCCAGCGGTGGACAGGGCTCCCATACGCAGTATTTT	CASGGQGSHTQYF
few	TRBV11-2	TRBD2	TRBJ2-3	TGTGCCAGCAGCTTTATCCTAGCGGGAGGTCGAATCTCAGATACGCAGTATTTT	CASSFILAGGRISDTQYF
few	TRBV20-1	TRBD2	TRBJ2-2	TGCAGTGCGCCTGGGAGGGGTAACACCGGGGAGCTGTTTTTT	CSAPGRGNTGELFF
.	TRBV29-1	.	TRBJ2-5	TGCAGCGTTGCGCGGACCCAAGGAAGAGAGACCCAGTACTTC	CSVARTQGRETQYF
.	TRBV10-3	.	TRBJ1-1	TGTGCCATCAGCGCCTCCGGGACCCGAGGGACTGAAGCTTTCTTT	CAISASGTRGTEAFF
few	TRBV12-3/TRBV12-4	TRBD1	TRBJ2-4	TGTGCCAGCAGTTTGGGGGGCAATACCGGGACAGGGGCTTTGGGGCGAAACATTCAGTACTTC	CASSLGGNTGTGALGRNIQYF
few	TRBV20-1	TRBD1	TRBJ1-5	TGCAGTGCGGTGGGACAGAGCAATCAGCCCCAGCATTTT	CSAVGQSNQPQHF
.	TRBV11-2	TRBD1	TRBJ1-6	TGTGCCAGCAGCTGGCCAGCCGGGACAGGGGGAGCTAATTCACCCCTCCACTTT	CASSWPAGTGGANSPLHF
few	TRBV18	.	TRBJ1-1	TGTGCCAGCTCACCACGCATAACACGGGACACTGAAGCTTTCTTT	CASSPRITRDTEAFF
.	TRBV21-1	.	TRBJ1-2	TGTGCCAGCACCGGGACAGGGGCAGGGGACTATGGCTACACCTTC	CASTGTGAGDYGYTF